This T cell receptor beta chain was retrieved from a study of blood T cell repertoires in COVID-19. Study-wide background: Samples representing acute and convalescent COVID-19 were sourced from the United States, Italy and Spain.

The table came from immunoSEQ multiplex PCR; TCRdb's copy has only in-frame clones and leaves some out. The sample carries around 200,000 clones, more than 80% recorded once. This clone has a single count. The cohort comprised adults aged roughly 18 to 100 years residing in about two dozen US areas. Recovered status in Cohort 3 required two negative PCRs, clearance, or symptom resolution. Germline-derived CDR1 and CDR2 are SGHTS and YDEGEE. Deletions cut 3 bases from V and 5 bases from J, with 14 bases between. The CDR3 loop spans 15 amino acids. Sequenced input: PBMCs or T cells enriched from blood (not recorded which). This chain links TRBV5-8 with TRBJ1-4; D may be TRBD1 (5 bases). This receptor was obtained from a man aged 25-40 years who had recovered from COVID-19. CDR3 nucleotide sequence: TGTGCCAGCAGCTCCCAGACAGCAAAGAATGAAAAACTGTTTTTT. Its protein is CASSSQTAKNEKLFF.